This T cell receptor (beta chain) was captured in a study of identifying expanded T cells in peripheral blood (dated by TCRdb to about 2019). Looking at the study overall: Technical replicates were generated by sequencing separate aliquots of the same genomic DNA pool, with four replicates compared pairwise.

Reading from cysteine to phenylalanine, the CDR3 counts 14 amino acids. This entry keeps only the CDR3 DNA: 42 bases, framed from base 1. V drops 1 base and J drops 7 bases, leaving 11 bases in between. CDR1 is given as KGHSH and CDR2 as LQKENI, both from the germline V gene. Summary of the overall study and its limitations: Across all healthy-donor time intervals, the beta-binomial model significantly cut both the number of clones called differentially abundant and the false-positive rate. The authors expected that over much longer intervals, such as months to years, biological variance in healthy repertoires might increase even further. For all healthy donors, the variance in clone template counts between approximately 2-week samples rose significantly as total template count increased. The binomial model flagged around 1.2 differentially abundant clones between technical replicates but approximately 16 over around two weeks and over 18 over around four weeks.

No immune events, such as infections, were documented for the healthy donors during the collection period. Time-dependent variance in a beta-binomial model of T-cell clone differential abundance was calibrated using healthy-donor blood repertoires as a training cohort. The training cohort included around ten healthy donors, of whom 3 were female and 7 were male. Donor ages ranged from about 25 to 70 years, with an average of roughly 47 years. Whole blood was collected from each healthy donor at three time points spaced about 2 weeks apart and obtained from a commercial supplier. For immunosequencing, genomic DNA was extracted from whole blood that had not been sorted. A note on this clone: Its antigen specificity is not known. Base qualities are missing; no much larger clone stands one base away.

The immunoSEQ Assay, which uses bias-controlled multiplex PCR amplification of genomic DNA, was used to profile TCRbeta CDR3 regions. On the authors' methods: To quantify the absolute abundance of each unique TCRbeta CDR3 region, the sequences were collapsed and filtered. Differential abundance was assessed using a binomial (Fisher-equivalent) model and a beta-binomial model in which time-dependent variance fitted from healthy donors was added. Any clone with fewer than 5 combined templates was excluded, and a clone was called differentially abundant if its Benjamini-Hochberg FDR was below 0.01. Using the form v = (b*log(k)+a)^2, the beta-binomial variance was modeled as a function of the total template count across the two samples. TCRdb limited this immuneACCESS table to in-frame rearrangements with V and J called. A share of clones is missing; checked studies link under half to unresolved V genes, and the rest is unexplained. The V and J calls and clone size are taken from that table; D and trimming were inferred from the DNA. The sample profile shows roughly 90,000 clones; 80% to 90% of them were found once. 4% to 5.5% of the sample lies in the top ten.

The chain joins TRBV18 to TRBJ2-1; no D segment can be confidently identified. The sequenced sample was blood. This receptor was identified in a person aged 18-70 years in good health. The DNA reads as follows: TGTGCCAGCTCACCACGATCGGCAGAAAATGAGCAGTTCTTC. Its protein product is CASSPRSAENEQFF.